This T cell receptor beta chain came from a study of blood T cell repertoires in COVID-19. Study-wide background: Sources were T cells, B-cell-depleted T cells, or PBMCs; the material itself was cDNA or gDNA.

Assay: immunoSEQ multiplex PCR; the TCRdb copy retains only in-frame clones and omits some. The table includes approximately 93,000 clones, approximately 89% detected once. The sequenced sample was peripheral blood. The clonotype was recovered from a man between 60 and 75 years old with acute or convalescent COVID-19.

DNA of the CDR3: TGTGCCAGTAGCCAGACTAGGTCCTCTGGAAACACCATATATTTT. Residues: CASSQTRSSGNTIYF. The V call is TRBV19, the J call TRBJ1-3, with D unresolved. The CDR3 has 15 amino acids. V was shortened by 6 bases and J by 0 bases, with 12 bases between the two germline ends. CDR1 and CDR2 (germline): LNHDA, SQIVND (reference sequence).